This TCR beta chain was sequenced during a study of cytomegalovirus exposure and HLA in healthy donors. Notes on the study in general: Owing to their indistinguishability, certain V segments, notably TRBV6-2 and TRBV6-3, were excluded. In a later analysis, V- and J-gene trimming of beta chains associated with a DCLRE1C missense variant, replicated independently.

This CDR3 is 20 amino acids long. The ends lost 5 bases at V and 4 bases at J; junction bases unmatched: 17. CDR1 MNHEY and CDR2 SMNVEV come from the germline V gene (reference sequence). PCR amplification relied on 60 Vbeta primers (plus 13 Jbeta primers). The method was immunoSEQ multiplex PCR; TCRdb's version includes in-frame clones alone and lacks a portion of them. The sample lists about 43,000 clones, 77% occurring once. Comment on this clone: Antigen specificity is unknown.

Sequenced sample: PBMCs. The receptor was isolated from a man under 40 in good health and CMV-seronegative. The rearrangement uses TRBV27 and TRBJ2-6; 10 bases fit TRBD1. The CDR3: CASSSRDRGRGGPGANVLTF. DNA of the CDR3: TGTGCCAGCAGTAGCAGAGACAGGGGGCGCGGGGGACCCGGGGCCAACGTCCTGACTTTC. Using reference TRBV27 and TRBJ2-6 for the parts outside the CDR3, the full variable domain is EAQVTQNPRYLITVTGKKLTVTCSQNMNHEYMSWYRQDPGLGLRQIYYSMNVEVTDKGDVPEGYKVSRKEKRNFPLILESPSPNQTSLYFCASSSRDRGRGGPGANVLTFGAGSRLTVL.